These T cell receptor beta chains were read from a single sample in a study of regulatory T cells in long-lasting Graves disease. From the multiplex PCR reads, TCRdb called clonotypes with MiXCR, one entry per CDR3 protein. The data contain hundreds of thousands of distinct CDR3 sequences, less than 20% of them singletons. These data were also reused for a study on T cells in Graves' hyperthyroidism and ophthalmopathy.

This specimen was peripheral blood mononuclear cells (PBMCs), taken at new diagnosis, from a patient treated with antithyroid drugs. The receptor source for this set is a woman between 25 and 40 years old with Graves disease. The CDR3 runs from the conserved cysteine through the conserved F or W.

V,J,CDR3
TRBV30,TRBJ1-1,CAWSFRHTEAFF
TRBV20-1,TRBJ2-1,CSARDRLSYNEQFF
TRBV6-2/TRBV6-3,TRBJ2-5,CASNRGGLQETQYF
TRBV7-9,TRBJ1-2,CASSLDTYGYTF
TRBV29-1,TRBJ1-2,CSGLQTDGYTF
TRBV2,TRBJ2-2,CASSEHPGQGHTGELFF
TRBV5-5,TRBJ2-4,CASSLPRGENIQYF
TRBV15,TRBJ1-4,CATSRLTDSNEKLFF
TRBV5-1,TRBJ2-7,CASSLEADRGYEQYF
TRBV2,TRBJ2-5,CASSDGGGPKDF
TRBV4-1,TRBJ2-5,CASSQDASSAFQGTQYF
TRBV5-6,TRBJ2-6,CASSPIGAGANVLTF
TRBV29-1,TRBJ2-1,CSVEVGGSYNEQFF
TRBV28,TRBJ2-4,CASKTGGEAKNIQYF
TRBV7-6,TRBJ2-1,CASSIVGVIFRNEQFF
TRBV2,TRBJ1-1,CASRARGARTEAFF
TRBV6-1,TRBJ1-2,CASIDGLLGGYTF
TRBV6-4,TRBJ2-7,CASSVAGTAGYEQYF
TRBV3-1,TRBJ2-7,CASSRGGYYEQYF
TRBV6-1,TRBJ1-5,CASGTFYQPQHF
TRBV6-1,TRBJ2-7,CASSDTGYEQYF
TRBV7-3,TRBJ2-1,CASSFGGYNEQFF
TRBV2,TRBJ1-6,CASSEVRGSPLHF
TRBV15,TRBJ2-7,CATSRVGGPSSYEQYF
TRBV4-1,TRBJ2-3,CASSQDGASTDTQYF
TRBV7-9,TRBJ2-3,CASSLAELADTQYF